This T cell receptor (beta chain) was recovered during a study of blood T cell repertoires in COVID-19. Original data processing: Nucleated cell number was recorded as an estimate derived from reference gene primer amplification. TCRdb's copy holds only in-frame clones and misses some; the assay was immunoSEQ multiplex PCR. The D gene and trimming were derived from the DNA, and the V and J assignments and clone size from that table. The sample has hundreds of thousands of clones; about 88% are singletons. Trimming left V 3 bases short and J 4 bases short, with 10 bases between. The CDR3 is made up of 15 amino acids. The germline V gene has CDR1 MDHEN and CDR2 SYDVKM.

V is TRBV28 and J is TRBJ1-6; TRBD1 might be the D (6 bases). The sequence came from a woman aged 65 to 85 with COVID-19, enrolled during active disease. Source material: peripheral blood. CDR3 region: CASSFGQSYNSPLHF. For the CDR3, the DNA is TGTGCCAGCAGTTTCGGACAGTCTTATAATTCACCCCTCCACTTT.